Detailed here is one TCR beta chain. CDR1 and CDR2 from the germline V gene are ENHRY and SYGVKD. CDR3 length: 13 residues. Trimming cost V 6 bases and J 3 bases, with 8 bases left between them. The sample comes from a study of blood T cell repertoires in COVID-19. Original analysis: By means of reference gene primer amplification, nucleated cell counts were estimated. Measured with immunoSEQ multiplex PCR; TCRdb has only the in-frame clones, and not every one. That table gives V, J and clone size, and the DNA gave D and trimming. Of more than 200,000 clones in the sample, 85% to 90% are singletons; the top ten hold 5.2%.

Sequencing was carried out using peripheral blood. The receptor was derived from a woman in her sixties or seventies with COVID-19, enrolled during active disease. The gene calls are TRBV10-3 and TRBJ2-2; D may be TRBD1 (6 bases). The CDR3 DNA is TGTGCCATCAGGCAGGGGTACACCGGGGAGCTGTTTTTT. It is translated as CAIRQGYTGELFF.